Shown below are 5 T cell receptor beta chains from a single sample sequenced in a study of blood T cell repertoires in COVID-19. The table came from immunoSEQ multiplex PCR; TCRdb's copy has only in-frame clones and leaves some out. The sample yields some 150,000 clones, 80% to 90% seen once. Sequenced: peripheral blood. These receptor sequences come from a man aged 50 or older who had recovered from COVID-19.

The V gene is TRBV18, the J gene TRBJ2-1; 8 nucleotides align to TRBD2. The CDR3 extends over 16 amino acids. Trimming took 3 bases from V and 6 from J; bases not matched to a gene: 10. Germline V CDR1 and CDR2: KGHSH, LQKENI. The CDR3 reads CASSPTVAGGLNEQFF. CDR3 nucleotides: TGTGCCAGCTCACCTACTGTGGCGGGGGGCCTCAATGAGCAGTTCTTC.

The rearrangement links TRBV5-4 to TRBJ2-5, with a weak D call TRBD2 (7 bases). The CDR3 covers 15 residues. Between the trimmed V and J ends, which lost 4 bases and 1 base, there was a span of 14 bases. Germline CDR1 reads SGHNT; CDR2 reads YYREEE (reference sequence). The CDR3 coding sequence is TGTGCCAGCAGCCTGGAAGGGGGGGCCCAAGAGACCCAGTACTTC. It codes for CASSLEGGAQETQYF.

The genes are TRBV7-2 and TRBJ2-1; 8 bases line up with TRBD2. Per the germline V gene, CDR1 is SGHTA and CDR2 is FQGNSA. V was clipped by 4 bases and J by 6 bases; unmatched bases: 8. The CDR3 totals 15 residues. The CDR3 reads CASSWGRGGSNEQFF. The CDR3 bases are TGTGCCAGCAGCTGGGGACGGGGGGGCTCCAATGAGCAGTTCTTC.

The rearrangement joins TRBV6-1 to TRBJ1-2, with a possible D match to TRBD1 (6 bases). CDR1 is MNHNS, CDR2 SASEGT, per germline. Trimming removed 1 base at V and 4 bases at J, with 13 bases between. The CDR3 is 15 residues long. CDR3 protein: CASSEGGGRSYGYTF. CDR3 nucleotides: TGTGCCAGCAGTGAAGGAGGGGGTCGCAGCTATGGCTACACCTTC.

This sequence joins TRBV6-5 and TRBJ1-1, with TRBD1 matching over 8 bases. The CDR3 is 12 amino acids. V lost 8 bases to trimming and J lost 11 bases; unmatched junction nucleotides: 10. Germline assignment: CDR1 MNHEY and CDR2 SVGAGI. The CDR3 region is CASPDRGAGAFF. In nucleotides, the CDR3 is TGTGCCAGCCCAGACAGGGGTGCGGGGGCTTTCTTT.